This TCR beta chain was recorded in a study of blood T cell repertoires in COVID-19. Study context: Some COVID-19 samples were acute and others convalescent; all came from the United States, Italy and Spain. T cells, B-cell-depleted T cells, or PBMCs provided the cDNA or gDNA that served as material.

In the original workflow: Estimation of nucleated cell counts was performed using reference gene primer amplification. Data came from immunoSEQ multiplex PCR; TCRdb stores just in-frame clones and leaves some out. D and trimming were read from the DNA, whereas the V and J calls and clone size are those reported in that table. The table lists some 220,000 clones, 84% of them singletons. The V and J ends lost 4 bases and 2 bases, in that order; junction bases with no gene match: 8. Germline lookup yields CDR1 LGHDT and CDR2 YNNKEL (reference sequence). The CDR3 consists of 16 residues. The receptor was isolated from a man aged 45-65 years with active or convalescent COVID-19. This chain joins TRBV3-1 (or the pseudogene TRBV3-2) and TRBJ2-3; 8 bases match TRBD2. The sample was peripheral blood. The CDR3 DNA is TGTGCCAGCAGCCCTCACCGGGGGGGATACACAGATACGCAGTATTTT. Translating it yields CASSPHRGGYTDTQYF.